What follows describes a single T cell receptor beta chain. What it recognizes is unknown. The data stem from a study of chemoradiotherapy in HPV16-positive cancers. The method was immunoSEQ multiplex PCR; TCRdb's version includes in-frame clones alone and lacks a portion of them. The data contain some 800 clones, over 70% of them singletons. Over chemoradiotherapy, repertoires were sampled more than once. Study findings and constraints: Only a couple of HPV16-positive patients supplied the functional HPV-specificity definition. During treatment, candidate HPV-specific clones and E7-related motifs expanded in tumor.

CDR1 and CDR2 (germline): SEHNR, FQNEAQ (reference sequence). The CDR3 spans 15 residues. With 1 base removed from V and 0 bases from J, the gap between germline ends came to 8 bases. The chain employs TRBV7-9 and TRBJ2-3; D is unresolved. This TCR came from a human donor with HPV-associated anogenital cancer. This specimen was tumor tissue, taken from a patient who underwent chemoradiotherapy. The DNA of the CDR3 is TGTGCCAGCAGCTTAGGCTTGCTCAGCACAGATACGCAGTATTTT. Residues: CASSLGLLSTDTQYF.